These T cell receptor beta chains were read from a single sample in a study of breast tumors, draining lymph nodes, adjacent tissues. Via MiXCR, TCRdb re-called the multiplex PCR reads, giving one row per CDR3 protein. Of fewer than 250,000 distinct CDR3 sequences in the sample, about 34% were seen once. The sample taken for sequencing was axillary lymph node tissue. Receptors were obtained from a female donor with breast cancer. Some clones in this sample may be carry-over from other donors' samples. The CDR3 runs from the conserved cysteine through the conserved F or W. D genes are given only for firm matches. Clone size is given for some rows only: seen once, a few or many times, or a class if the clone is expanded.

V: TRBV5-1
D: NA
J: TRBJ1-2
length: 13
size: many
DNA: TGCGCCAGCAGCTTGGGGGACCCCTATGGCTACACCTTC
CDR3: CASSLGDPYGYTF

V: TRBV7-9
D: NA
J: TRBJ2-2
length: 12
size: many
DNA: TGTGCCTCCCGGGGGCGCGCCGGGGAGCTGTTTTTT
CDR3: CASRGRAGELFF

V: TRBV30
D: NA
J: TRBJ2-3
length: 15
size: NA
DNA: TGTGCCTGGAGTTCCCAGGACAGACGAAAAGATACGCAGTATTTT
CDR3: CAWSSQDRRKDTQYF

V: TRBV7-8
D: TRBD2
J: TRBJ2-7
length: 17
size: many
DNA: TGTGCCAGCAGCTTAGAAGTTCCTAGCGGGGCCTCCTACGAGCAGTACTTC
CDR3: CASSLEVPSGASYEQYF

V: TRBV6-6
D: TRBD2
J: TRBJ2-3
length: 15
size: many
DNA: TGTGCCAGCAGGCCGACTAGCGGGAGCACAGATACGCAGTATTTT
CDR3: CASRPTSGSTDTQYF

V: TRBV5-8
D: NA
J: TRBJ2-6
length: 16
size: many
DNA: TGTGCCAGCAGCCTCGAACACAGCTCTGGGGCCAACGTCCTGACTTTC
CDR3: CASSLEHSSGANVLTF

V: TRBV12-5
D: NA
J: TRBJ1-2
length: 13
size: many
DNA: TGTGCTAGTGGTTTCGAAGGCGTCTATGGCTACACCTTC
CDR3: CASGFEGVYGYTF

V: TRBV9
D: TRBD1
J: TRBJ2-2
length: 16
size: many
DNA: TGTGCCAGCAGCTTCGGACAGGGGGACGACACCGGGGAGCTGTTTTTT
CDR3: CASSFGQGDDTGELFF

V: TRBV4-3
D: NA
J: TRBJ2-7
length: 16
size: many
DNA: TGCGCCAGCAGCCAGCCCCACAGGGTACAAGCCTACGAGCAGTACTTC
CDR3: CASSQPHRVQAYEQYF

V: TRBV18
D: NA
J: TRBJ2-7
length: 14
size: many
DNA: TGTGCCAGCTCACCACCAACAGGGTCCTACGAGCAGTACTTC
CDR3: CASSPPTGSYEQYF

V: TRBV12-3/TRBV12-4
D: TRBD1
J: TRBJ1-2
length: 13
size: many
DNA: TGTGCCAGCAGTCTTACGGGACAGGCGGACTACACCTTC
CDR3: CASSLTGQADYTF

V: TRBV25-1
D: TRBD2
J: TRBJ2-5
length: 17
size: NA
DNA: TGTGCCAGCAGGGATCCGGCTAGCGGGAACCCCCCCCAGACCCAGTACTTC
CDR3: CASRDPASGNPPQTQYF

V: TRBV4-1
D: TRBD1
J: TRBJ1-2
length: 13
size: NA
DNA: TGCGCCAGCAGCCAAGGACAGGGGAATGGCTACACCTTC
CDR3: CASSQGQGNGYTF

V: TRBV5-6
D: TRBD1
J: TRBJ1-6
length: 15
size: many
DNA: TGTGCCAGCAGCTTGGACAGGGGGCAATATTCACCCCTCCACTTT
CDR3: CASSLDRGQYSPLHF

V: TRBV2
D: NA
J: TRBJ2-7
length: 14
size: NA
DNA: TGTGCCAGCGCCTCGGGGGACATCTGGTACGAACGGTACTTC
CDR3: CASASGDIWYERYF

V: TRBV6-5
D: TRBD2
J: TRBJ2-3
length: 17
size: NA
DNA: TGTGCCAGCACCGCACTCTTCCGACTAGCGGGAGGTGGTACGCAGTATTTT
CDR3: CASTALFRLAGGGTQYF

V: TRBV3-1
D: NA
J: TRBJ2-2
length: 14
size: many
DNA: TGTGCCAGCAGCCCGGGGACGTACACCGGGGAGCTGTTTTTT
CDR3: CASSPGTYTGELFF

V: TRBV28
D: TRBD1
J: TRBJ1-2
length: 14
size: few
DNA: TGTGCCAGCAGGCCCGGGGGGACAGGGGGTGGCTACACCTTC
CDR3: CASRPGGTGGGYTF

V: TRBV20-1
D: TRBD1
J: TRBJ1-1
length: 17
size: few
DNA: TGCAGTGCTAGAGCCGGGACAGGGGGCACCATGAACACTGAAGCTTTCTTT
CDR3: CSARAGTGGTMNTEAFF

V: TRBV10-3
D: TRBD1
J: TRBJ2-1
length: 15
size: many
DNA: TGTGCCATCAACCCGACAGGGGGCGCATACAATGAGCAGTTCTTC
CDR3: CAINPTGGAYNEQFF

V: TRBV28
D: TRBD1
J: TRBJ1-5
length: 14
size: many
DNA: TGTGCCAGCAGGATGACAGGGGGCGGGCAGCCCCAGCATTTT
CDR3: CASRMTGGGQPQHF

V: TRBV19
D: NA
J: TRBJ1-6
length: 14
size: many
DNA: TGTGCCAGTAGCTCCGCGACGGACGTTTCACCCCTCCACTTT
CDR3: CASSSATDVSPLHF

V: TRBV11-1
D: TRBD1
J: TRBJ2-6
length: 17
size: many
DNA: TGTGCCAGCAGCCCCCGGGACAGGGGGTATGGGGCCAACGTCCTGACTTTC
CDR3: CASSPRDRGYGANVLTF

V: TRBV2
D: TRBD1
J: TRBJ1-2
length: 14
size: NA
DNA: TGTGCCAGCAGTGTGGGACAGGGGCAGAATGGCTACACCTTC
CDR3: CASSVGQGQNGYTF

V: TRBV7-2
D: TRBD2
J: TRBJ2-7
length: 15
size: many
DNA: TGTGCCAGCAGCTCTACAGCAGCGGGATTCACCGAGCAGTACTTC
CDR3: CASSSTAAGFTEQYF